This T cell receptor beta chain was obtained from a study of molecular identifiers for immune sequencing clone quantification. The overall study: In replicates, RNA from roughly 21,000 or 96,000 naive CD8 cells was split five ways, four sequenced. Study-level points and caveats: Spike-in Jurkat TCR RNA from a single cell reportedly registered among about a million naive cells.

Naive CD8 T cell sorting was performed on the CD8+CD4-CCR7+CD45RA+ phenotype. Preparation of the bulk TCR libraries relied on previously described methods and listed TCR primers. TCRdb passed the PCR reads through MiXCR, listing each CDR3 protein once. The data show around 480,000 distinct CDR3 sequences, under 30% seen once. This clonotype was seen many times. Its antigen remains unknown. The sequence derives from a human donor in good health. Some libraries in this study had Jurkat cell RNA spiked in. Source material: naive CD8+ T cells from blood, with Jurkat cell RNA spiked in. Subset defined: FACS-sorted CD8+CD4-CCR7+CD45RA+ naive T cells.

The CDR3 nucleotides are TGCGCCAGCAGCCAAGTGTCAGGGTTGAACACTGAAGCTTTCTTT. It is translated as CASSQVSGLNTEAFF. The rearrangement links TRBV4-1 to TRBJ1-1, with a possible D match to TRBD1 (5 bases). This CDR3 is built from 15 residues. The germline CDR1 and CDR2 sequences are MGHRA and YSYEKL. Trimming stripped 1 base from V and 0 bases from J, with 9 bases between.